The 27 T cell receptor beta chains presented below share a single source sample, sequenced in a study of blood T cell repertoires in COVID-19. Produced via immunoSEQ multiplex PCR; TCRdb's table is partial and in-frame only. The table lists 200,000 to 250,000 clones, 82% of them singletons. The specimen sequenced was peripheral blood. The source is a woman in her 70s with acute or convalescent COVID-19.

V and J are TRBV25-1 and TRBJ2-7; 9 bases are shared with TRBD1. V shed 4 bases and J 2 bases; nucleotides not matched to a gene: 6. CDR1 is MGHDK, CDR2 SYGVNS, per germline. CDR3 size: 15 residues. DNA of the CDR3: TGTGCCAGCAGTGCCGCCGGGACAGGGACCTACGAGCAGTACTTC. Its translation: CASSAAGTGTYEQYF.

This chain connects TRBV5-1 to TRBJ1-1; 8 nucleotides align to TRBD1. V lost 5 bases and J lost 0; bases outside the gene matches: 0. The CDR3 loop spans 13 amino acids. Germline CDR1 is SGHRS and CDR2 is YFSETQ. The CDR3 DNA reads as TGCGCCAGCAGGGGACAGGTGAACACTGAAGCTTTCTTT. Translated, it gives CASRGQVNTEAFF.

The chain links TRBV9 to TRBJ1-4; 7 bases agree with TRBD1. This CDR3 contains 16 residues. Unmatched junction bases numbered 10, after V lost 0 bases and J lost 8 bases. Germline V CDR1 and CDR2: SGDLS, YYNGEE. Here the CDR3 DNA reads TGTGCCAGCAGCGTAGACAGGGGCGGGGTAGGGGAAAAACTGTTTTTT. This sequence encodes CASSVDRGGVGEKLFF.

This clone was counted a few times. The chain joins TRBV5-8 to TRBJ1-1; D is perhaps TRBD1 (6 bases). Germline CDR1 is SGHTS and CDR2 is YDEGEE. Trimming cost V 3 bases and J 2 bases, with 14 bases left between them. This CDR3 has 15 amino acids. CDR3 loop: CASSWGGGRNTEAFF. The CDR3 DNA reads as TGTGCCAGCAGCTGGGGAGGGGGGCGCAACACTGAAGCTTTCTTT. Variable domain in full (rest from reference TRBV5-8 and TRBJ1-1): EAGVTQSPTHLIKTRGQQATLRCSPISGHTSVYWYQQALGLGLQFLLWYDEGEERNRGNFPPRFSGRQFPNYSSELNVNALELEDSALYLCASSWGGGRNTEAFFGQGTRLTVV.

With regard to this clone: A junction boundary mismatches the germline segment, possibly from a read error. This chain joins TRBV7-9 and TRBJ1-2, with a possible D match to TRBD1 (5 bases). CDR1 is SEHNR, CDR2 FQNEAQ, per germline (reference sequence). The CDR3 contains 10 residues. CDR3 nucleotide sequence: TGTGCCAGCAGCTTGGGGCCGCCGGCCTTC. Translating it yields CASSLGPPAF.

CDR3 region: CASSRQGGGGRKLFF. The CDR3 coding sequence is TGTGCCAGCAGTCGCCAGGGGGGAGGAGGGCGAAAACTGTTTTTT. The rearrangement links TRBV6-5 to TRBJ1-4; 7 nucleotides agree with TRBD1. The trim removed 5 bases at V and 10 bases at J, leaving 13 bases unmatched. Germline CDR1 MNHEY, CDR2 SVGAGI. The CDR3 is 15 residues long.

The chain uses TRBV16 and TRBJ1-1; maybe TRBD1 (6 bases). V dropped 3 bases and J dropped 7 bases, with 18 bases sitting between them. The length of the CDR3 is 15 residues. CDR1 is KGHSY and CDR2 is FQNENV in the germline V gene. CDR3 in DNA: TGTGCCAGCAGCCATCCTTCGCCAGGGGTCGGTGAAGCTTTCTTT. Its protein is CASSHPSPGVGEAFF.

The chain combines TRBV30 with TRBJ1-2; the D gene is possibly TRBD1 (6 bases). The CDR3 is 14 amino acids. Trimming stripped 3 bases from V and 4 bases from J, with 15 bases between. Germline assignment: CDR1 GTSNPN and CDR2 SVGIG (reference sequence). The CDR3 reads CAWRLIGQPYGYTF. The DNA of the CDR3 is TGTGCCTGGAGACTGATCGGACAGCCCTATGGCTACACCTTC.

This clone showed up just once. V is TRBV5-1 and J is TRBJ2-1; tentative D call: TRBD1 (5 bases). Trimming took off 1 base at V and 5 bases at J, with 13 bases between the two ends. CDR3 size: 15 residues. From germline, CDR1 is SGHRS and CDR2 YFSETQ. CDR3: CASSLQGAANNEQFF. The DNA for the CDR3 is TGCGCCAGCAGCTTGCAAGGGGCAGCAAACAATGAGCAGTTCTTC.

The chain joins TRBV4-1 to TRBJ1-4; weak D call: TRBD1 (5 bases). Trimming shortened V by 3 bases and J by 8 bases, and 16 bases separated the two germline ends. The germline CDR1 and CDR2 sequences are MGHRA and YSYEKL. The CDR3 consists of 15 residues. CDR3 loop: CASSHPQVIREKLFF. The DNA for the CDR3 is TGCGCCAGCAGCCACCCACAGGTGATCAGGGAAAAACTGTTTTTT.

The chain has TRBV5-4 and TRBJ2-7, with 9 nucleotides matching TRBD1. The germline V gene has CDR1 SGHNT and CDR2 YYREEE (reference sequence). The CDR3 spans 15 residues. After removal of 0 bases from V and 2 bases from J, the junction contained 3 bases not matched to a gene. The CDR3 loop is CASSLAGTGTYEQYF. The CDR3 DNA is TGTGCCAGCAGCTTGGCCGGGACAGGGACCTACGAGCAGTACTTC. The full variable domain, with the rest looked up from reference TRBV5-4 and TRBJ2-7, is ETGVTQSPTHLIKTRGQQVTLRCSSQSGHNTVSWYQQALGQGPQFIFQYYREEENGRGNFPPRFSGLQFPNYSSELNVNALELDDSALYLCASSLAGTGTYEQYFGPGTRLTVT.

The CDR3 region is CASSQGTTYTQYF. The CDR3 DNA is TGTGCCAGCAGCCAAGGGACTACCTATACGCAGTATTTT. The chain couples TRBV3-1 (or the pseudogene TRBV3-2) to TRBJ2-3; D perhaps matches TRBD2 (6 bases). Germline-derived CDR1 and CDR2 are LGHDT and YNNKEL (reference sequence). V was cut by 1 base and J by 7 bases, with 9 bases left in between. The CDR3 covers 13 residues.

The chain links TRBV6-5 to TRBJ2-3; 10 bases fit TRBD1. CDR3 length: 14 amino acids. The ends lost 5 bases at V and 3 bases at J; junction bases unmatched: 2. The germline V gene has CDR1 MNHEY and CDR2 SVGAGI. Here the CDR3 reads CASSRDRGTDTQYF. CDR3 in DNA: TGTGCCAGCAGTCGGGACAGGGGAACAGATACGCAGTATTTT.

This clone has only one observation. The rearrangement uses TRBV12-3 or TRBV12-4 and TRBJ1-2; D is ambiguous. V lost 3 bases, J lost 4 bases, and 6 bases lay in between. The CDR3 is 12 residues long. For the CDR3, the DNA is TGTGCCAGCAGTTTCAGAAGCTATGGCTACACCTTC. This sequence encodes CASSFRSYGYTF.

The chain employs TRBV5-1 and TRBJ2-3, with 8 bases lining up with TRBD2. Germline CDR1 and CDR2: SGHRS and YFSETQ. The V segment lost 2 bases and the J segment 2 bases; nucleotides outside the gene matches: 4. The CDR3 has 15 residues. CDR3: CASSLPAGVTDTQYF. CDR3 sequence (DNA): TGCGCCAGCAGCTTACCAGCGGGGGTCACAGATACGCAGTATTTT.

The chain employs TRBV20-1 and TRBJ2-6, with a possible D match to TRBD1 (5 bases). The V gene's germline CDR1 is DFQATT and CDR2 SNEGSKA (reference sequence). There are 17 residues in the CDR3. The ends were cut back, 3 bases at V and 0 bases at J, with 15 bases in the middle. The CDR3 spells CSASEIGDTSGANVLTF. The CDR3 DNA reads TGCAGTGCTAGTGAAATAGGGGATACCTCTGGGGCCAACGTCCTGACTTTC.

The gene calls are TRBV11-2 and TRBJ1-5; D may be TRBD1 (6 bases). The germline gives CDR1 SGHAT, CDR2 FQNNGV. V was trimmed by 6 bases and J by 4 bases, leaving 16 bases between them. The CDR3 consists of 15 residues. Written as DNA, the CDR3 is TGTGCCAGCAGTCTCACGACAGGAGTTAATCAGCCCCAGCATTTT. It is translated as CASSLTTGVNQPQHF. Combining the CDR3 with reference TRBV11-2 and TRBJ1-5 gives the whole variable domain EAGVAQSPRYKIIEKRQSVAFWCNPISGHATLYWYQQILGQGPKLLIQFQNNGVVDDSQLPKDRFSAERLKGVDSTLKIQPAKLEDSAVYLCASSLTTGVNQPQHFGDGTRLSIL.

The V call is TRBV2, the J call TRBJ1-1, with TRBD1 matching 7 bases. The junction had 7 bases not matched to a gene; V was cut back by 5 bases and J by 1 base. CDR3 length: 15 amino acids. Germline V gene lookup returns CDR1 SNHLY and CDR2 FYNNEI. CDR3 DNA: TGTGCCAGCAGTCTACAGGGGTGGAGGAACACTGAAGCTTTCTTT. Its protein is CASSLQGWRNTEAFF.

This sequence joins TRBV9 and TRBJ2-3; D uncertain. Trimming removed 4 bases at V and 4 bases at J, with 10 bases between. This CDR3 has 13 residues. From germline, CDR1 is SGDLS and CDR2 YYNGEE. CDR3 residues: CASSPGVSDTQYF. The CDR3 DNA sequence: TGTGCCAGCAGCCCCGGAGTGTCAGATACGCAGTATTTT.

In this sample, this clone turned up a few times. This chain joins TRBV10-3 and TRBJ1-1; D is possibly TRBD1 (5 bases). Trimming took off 0 bases at V and 3 bases at J, with 14 bases between the two ends. Germline V gene data show CDR1 as ENHRY and CDR2 as SYGVKD. This CDR3 comprises 16 residues. The DNA of the CDR3 is TGTGCCATCAGTGAGTCAGGGGCGCCGAGGTACACTGAAGCTTTCTTT. Protein sequence: CAISESGAPRYTEAFF.

The chain joins TRBV14 to TRBJ1-1; 11 nucleotides line up with TRBD1. V lost 6 bases to trimming and J lost 6 bases; unmatched junction nucleotides: 15. Germline V gene sequence: CDR1 SGHDN, CDR2 FVKESK. The CDR3 is made up of 17 amino acids. Written as DNA, the CDR3 is TGTGCCAGCAGTACGGGCCGGGACAGGGGGGCCAGTGCTGAAGCTTTCTTT. It translates to CASSTGRDRGASAEAFF.

This sequence joins TRBV27 and TRBJ1-4; tentative D call: TRBD1 (6 bases). The germline V and J ends were trimmed by 2 bases and 5 bases, with 9 bases remaining between them. Germline CDR1 and CDR2: MNHEY and SMNVEV (reference sequence). The CDR3 extends over 14 amino acids. CDR3 protein: CASSLRGGNEKLFF. The CDR3 DNA reads TGTGCCAGCAGTTTAAGGGGGGGAAATGAAAAACTGTTTTTT.

The chain combines TRBV28 with TRBJ1-6; TRBD1 might be the D (6 bases). CDR3 length: 15 amino acids. In germline, CDR1 is MDHEN, CDR2 SYDVKM. The V end was cut by 8 bases, the J end by 8 bases, with 19 bases between. CDR3 residues: CASPFEGGMDSPLHF. The CDR3 bases are TGTGCCAGCCCGTTCGAGGGGGGGATGGATTCACCCCTCCACTTT.

This clone was counted only a few times. V and J are TRBV5-6 and TRBJ1-5; D unclear. CDR3 length: 16 residues. The V end lost 1 base, the J end lost 3 bases, and 14 bases lay between the germline ends. CDR1 is SGHDT and CDR2 is YYEEEE in the germline V gene. CDR3 in amino acids: CASSLSSAGYNQPQHF. CDR3 in DNA: TGTGCCAGCAGCTTGTCCAGTGCGGGGTACAATCAGCCCCAGCATTTT.

This clone was seen only once. The J gene is TRBJ1-2, the V gene TRBV10-2, with D perhaps matching TRBD1 (6 bases). Germline assignment: CDR1 WSHSY and CDR2 SAAADI. Trimming shortened V by 3 bases and J by 4 bases, and 18 bases separated the two germline ends. The CDR3 spans 16 residues. CDR3: CASSDFRTGSSYGYTF. CDR3 DNA sequence: TGCGCCAGCAGTGACTTTCGTACAGGGTCATCCTATGGCTACACCTTC.

The V call is TRBV14, the J call TRBJ1-5; a possible D gene is TRBD1 (6 bases). The ends were cut back, 5 bases at V and 4 bases at J, with 15 bases in the middle. The germline V gene encodes CDR1 SGHDN and CDR2 FVKESK. The CDR3 loop spans 15 amino acids. The CDR3 DNA reads TGTGCCAGCAGCGGACAGAATCGCAAAAATCAGCCCCAGCATTTT. It specifies CASSGQNRKNQPQHF. Supplemented by reference TRBV14 and TRBJ1-5, the full variable domain reads EAGVTQFPSHSVIEKGQTVTLRCDPISGHDNLYWYRRVMGKEIKFLLHFVKESKQDESGMPNNRFLAERTGGTYSTLKVQPAELEDSGVYFCASSGQNRKNQPQHFGDGTRLSIL.

The chain recombines TRBV7-9 with TRBJ1-2; the match to TRBD1 covers 7 bases. The ends lost 1 base at V and 7 bases at J; junction bases unmatched: 6. The CDR3 totals 14 residues. Germline V gives CDR1 SEHNR, CDR2 FQNEAQ (reference sequence). The CDR3 DNA is TGTGCCAGCAGCTTAGTCCCCAGGGGGGCTGGCTACACCTTC. This gives the protein CASSLVPRGAGYTF.